Below are 11 T cell receptor beta chains sequenced from a single sample in a study of metastatic and nonmetastatic thyroid tumors (dated by TCRdb to 2019 to 2021). Library method: PCR. The run used an Illumina HiSeq 4000. The raw public data were reprocessed by TCRdb itself: fastp quality trimming at Q25, MiXCR clonotype calling, in-frame beta chains only. The sample yields over 10,000 clones; around 23% were counted once. The top ten clonotypes cover 45% to 65% of the sample. Before undergoing thyroid surgery, none of the patients had been given any kind of treatment. Sequences were obtained from blood. Source of these receptors: a male donor with papillary thyroid cancer or a benign thyroid nodule (not recorded which). Some clones in this sample may be carry-over from other donors' samples.

The chain joins TRBV6-2 or TRBV6-3 to TRBJ2-1, with 7 bases identical to TRBD2. Germline CDR1 reads MNHEY; CDR2 reads SVGEGT. This CDR3 spans 14 amino acids. Trimming at V came to 2 bases and at J to 3 bases, leaving 1 base not matched to a gene. CDR3 loop: CASSYGGSYNEQFF. In nucleotides, the CDR3 is TGTGCCAGCAGTTACGGCGGGAGCTACAATGAGCAGTTCTTC.

The CDR3 is CASSLIDTQYF. The CDR3 DNA reads TGTGCCAGCAGTTTAATCGATACGCAGTATTTT. V usage is TRBV28 and J usage is TRBJ2-3; D unclear. CDR1 is MDHEN and CDR2 is SYDVKM in the germline V gene. The germline V and J ends were trimmed by 2 bases and 6 bases, with 3 bases remaining between them. The CDR3 contains 11 residues.

The chain has TRBV6-1 and TRBJ2-7, with D hard to call. V dropped 7 bases and J dropped 2 bases, with 12 bases sitting between them. The V gene's germline CDR1 is MNHNS and CDR2 SASEGT. The CDR3 loop spans 13 amino acids. The CDR3: CASMLRSTYEQYF. The CDR3 nucleotides are TGTGCCAGCATGTTGCGCAGCACCTACGAGCAGTACTTC.

This clone was seen many times. At one end the junction does not follow the germline gene, possibly because of a read error. The chain couples TRBV25-1 to TRBJ1-1; perhaps TRBD1 as D (6 bases). The CDR3 length is 11 residues. CDR1 is MGHDK, CDR2 SYGVNS, per germline. CDR3 sequence reads: CASGGGTETFF. The CDR3 nucleotides are TGTGCCAGCGGGGGGGGCACTGAAACTTTCTTT.

In this sample, this clone turned up many times. V usage is TRBV6-2 or TRBV6-3 and J usage is TRBJ2-2, with D uncertain. With 8 bases removed from V and 1 base from J, the gap between germline ends came to 8 bases. The CDR3 loop spans 13 amino acids. Germline CDR1 is MNHEY and CDR2 is SVGEGT. CDR3 residues: CASSRLNTGELFF. CDR3 DNA: TGTGCCAGCTCCAGGCTGAACACCGGGGAGCTGTTTTTT.

This clone was counted a few times. V is TRBV6-1 and J is TRBJ2-7, with D tentatively TRBD1 or TRBD2 (5 bases each). This CDR3 comprises 13 residues. The V gene lost 10 bases and the J gene lost 5 bases, with 18 bases spanning the gap. Germline loops: CDR1 MNHNS, CDR2 SASEGT. CDR3 loop: CATTGGTSDEQYF. The CDR3 DNA is TGTGCCACAACCGGTGGGACGAGCGACGAGCAGTACTTC.

The chain employs TRBV20-1 and TRBJ2-1; D is unresolved. This CDR3 is built from 10 residues. Deletions cut 3 bases from V and 14 bases from J, with 11 bases between. CDR1 DFQATT and CDR2 SNEGSKA come from the germline V gene (reference sequence). CDR3 in DNA: TGCAGTGCTAGGCTGGAGACTGAGTTCTTC. Its translation: CSARLETEFF.

The chain links TRBV6-2 or TRBV6-3 to TRBJ2-7, with D possibly TRBD1 on 6 matching bases. This CDR3 spans 13 amino acids. V was shortened by 6 bases and J by 4 bases, with 13 bases between the two germline ends. Germline lookup yields CDR1 MNHEY and CDR2 SVGEGT. The CDR3 sequence is CASSRTELYEQYF. In DNA, the CDR3 is TGTGCCAGCAGCCGGACAGAGCTTTACGAGCAGTACTTC.

V gene TRBV3-1 combines with J gene TRBJ2-1; D is undetermined. Trimming removed 4 bases at V and 9 bases at J, with 10 bases between. The CDR3 is made up of 12 amino acids. The V gene's germline CDR1 is LGHDT and CDR2 YNNKEL (reference sequence). CDR3: CASSRSSGEQFF. CDR3 nucleotides: TGTGCCAGCAGCCGTTCCTCGGGTGAGCAGTTCTTC.

CDR3 residues: CASSLVAGSYEQYF. The CDR3 bases are TGCGCCAGCAGCTTGGTCGCTGGGTCCTACGAGCAGTACTTC. This chain links TRBV5-1 with TRBJ2-7; D not certain. The CDR3 length is 14 residues. Germline lookup yields CDR1 SGHRS and CDR2 YFSETQ. V lost 0 bases and J lost 1, with 8 bases in between.

Sample share makes this clone medium-sized. The CDR3 here is CASSLSSGGRHEQFF. The CDR3 nucleotides are TGCGCCAGCAGCCTCTCTAGCGGGGGGCGGCATGAGCAGTTCTTC. The chain has TRBV5-1 and TRBJ2-1; 11 nucleotides match TRBD2. There are 15 residues in the CDR3. With 4 bases clipped from V and 8 bases from J, the junction kept 8 bases outside the gene matches. Germline values: CDR1 SGHRS, CDR2 YFSETQ.